This section outlines one TCR beta chain sequence together with its context. The data belong to a study of blood T cells in healthy people across ages. V lost 6 bases to trimming and J lost 1 base; unmatched junction nucleotides: 4. CDR3 length equals 14 residues. Germline assignment: CDR1 SNHLY and CDR2 FYNNEI. PCR was performed a second time for roughly 7 to 12 cycles using a sample-barcoded 5' primer and a J-beta primer mix. One entry per CDR3 protein results from TCRdb running MiXCR on the 5' RACE reads. Seen here are approximately 1.5 million distinct CDR3 sequences, under 55% observed once, and the top ten hold over 3.5%.

This receptor was obtained from a woman under 30 in good health. Sample: blood. This chain joins TRBV2 and TRBJ2-3, with 7 bases identical to TRBD1. DNA for the CDR3: TGTGCCAGCAGCGGGCAGGGGGGCACAGATACGCAGTATTTT. This translates into CASSGQGGTDTQYF. The whole variable domain, remainder taken from reference TRBV2 and TRBJ2-3, is EPEVTQTPSHQVTQMGQEVILRCVPISNHLYFYWYRQILGQKVEFLVSFYNNEISEKSEIFDDQFSVERPDGSNFTLKIRSTKLEDSAMYFCASSGQGGTDTQYFGPGTRLTVL.